A selection of T cell receptor beta chains follows, all from one sample in a study of regulatory T cells in long-lasting Graves disease. TCRdb re-derived calls from the multiplex PCR reads in MiXCR, one entry per CDR3 protein. The table lists roughly 470,000 distinct CDR3 sequences, about a fifth of them singletons. This specimen consisted of peripheral blood mononuclear cells (PBMCs), obtained when the disease was refractory, from a patient treated with antithyroid drugs. The receptors stem from a female donor with Graves disease. CDR3s include the opening cysteine and the closing phenylalanine or tryptophan. Each record gives: clone size, J gene, V gene, D gene, CDR3 length, CDR3 DNA, CDR3 protein. A D gene is named only where the DNA matches it firmly. Some rows have no size entry. The others give once, few or many, or a class for an expanded clone.

clone size: few; J gene: TRBJ2-7; V gene: TRBV30; D gene: TRBD1; CDR3 length: 13; CDR3 DNA: TGTGCCTGGAGGCAGGGGACAGGGTTCGAGCAGTACTTC; CDR3 protein: CAWRQGTGFEQYF
clone size: many; J gene: TRBJ2-7; V gene: TRBV5-1; D gene: NA; CDR3 length: 14; CDR3 DNA: TGCGCCAGCAGCTGGCGGGCAGGGTCCGGGGAGCAGTACTTC; CDR3 protein: CASSWRAGSGEQYF
clone size: many; J gene: TRBJ1-1; V gene: TRBV11-2; D gene: NA; CDR3 length: 14; CDR3 DNA: TGTGCCAGCAGCTTATCGGGGACCGACACTGAAGCTTTCTTT; CDR3 protein: CASSLSGTDTEAFF
clone size: NA; J gene: TRBJ1-2; V gene: TRBV29-1; D gene: NA; CDR3 length: 17; CDR3 DNA: TGCAGCGTCGGAAGGGGGGGCAGGGCCACTTCTAACTATGGCCACACCTTC; CDR3 protein: CSVGRGGRATSNYGHTF
clone size: many; J gene: TRBJ2-7; V gene: TRBV2; D gene: NA; CDR3 length: 14; CDR3 DNA: TGTGCCAGCAGACACCGGGACACCAACTACGAGCAGTACTTC; CDR3 protein: CASRHRDTNYEQYF
clone size: NA; J gene: TRBJ2-2; V gene: TRBV12-3/TRBV12-4; D gene: TRBD2; CDR3 length: 15; CDR3 DNA: TGTGCCAGCAGTTTCAGCGGGATCCACACCGGGGAGCTGTTTTTT; CDR3 protein: CASSFSGIHTGELFF
clone size: NA; J gene: TRBJ2-4; V gene: TRBV3-1; D gene: NA; CDR3 length: 16; CDR3 DNA: TGTGCCAGCAGCCAACCCCCATCTGGGGCCAAAAACATTCAGTACTTC; CDR3 protein: CASSQPPSGAKNIQYF
clone size: many; J gene: TRBJ2-2; V gene: TRBV12-3/TRBV12-4; D gene: TRBD1; CDR3 length: 14; CDR3 DNA: TGTGCCAGCAAATCCACGACAGGGGCCTGGGAGCTGTTTTTT; CDR3 protein: CASKSTTGAWELFF
clone size: few; J gene: TRBJ2-5; V gene: TRBV3-1; D gene: NA; CDR3 length: 15; CDR3 DNA: TGTGCCAGCAGCCCCCTGGAGGACTACGAAGAGACCCAGTACTTC; CDR3 protein: CASSPLEDYEETQYF
clone size: few; J gene: TRBJ2-7; V gene: TRBV7-9; D gene: NA; CDR3 length: 11; CDR3 DNA: TGTGCCAGCAGCTTAACTGAGACCCTGTACTTC; CDR3 protein: CASSLTETLYF
clone size: NA; J gene: TRBJ1-6; V gene: TRBV24-1; D gene: NA; CDR3 length: 15; CDR3 DNA: TGTGCCACCAGAGGGCCCAGGGACCATAATTCACCCCTCCACTTT; CDR3 protein: CATRGPRDHNSPLHF
clone size: many; J gene: TRBJ1-1; V gene: TRBV10-3; D gene: NA; CDR3 length: 11; CDR3 DNA: TGTGCCATCAGTGGGACAACTGAAGCTTTCTTT; CDR3 protein: CAISGTTEAFF
clone size: NA; J gene: TRBJ2-7; V gene: TRBV20-1; D gene: NA; CDR3 length: 16; CDR3 DNA: TGCAGTGCTAGCCCCCATTTCTTAGGAAGCTCCTACGAGCAGTACTTC; CDR3 protein: CSASPHFLGSSYEQYF
clone size: many; J gene: TRBJ2-7; V gene: TRBV27; D gene: NA; CDR3 length: 16; CDR3 DNA: TGTGCCAGCAGCCTCAGTTCCTGGCCAGGAATCTACGAGCAGTACTTC; CDR3 protein: CASSLSSWPGIYEQYF
clone size: NA; J gene: TRBJ2-6; V gene: TRBV6-2/TRBV6-3; D gene: TRBD2; CDR3 length: 19; CDR3 DNA: TGTGCCAGCAGTTACTCTATAGCGGGAGGGACCTCTGGGGCCAACGTCCTGACTTTC; CDR3 protein: CASSYSIAGGTSGANVLTF
clone size: many; J gene: TRBJ1-1; V gene: TRBV29-1; D gene: TRBD1; CDR3 length: 13; CDR3 DNA: TGCAGCGTCCTTCGACAGGGGAACACTGAAGCTTTCTTT; CDR3 protein: CSVLRQGNTEAFF
clone size: few; J gene: TRBJ1-1; V gene: TRBV30; D gene: NA; CDR3 length: 13; CDR3 DNA: TGTGCCTGGAGTGGCCGGGTGAACACTGAAGCTTTCTTT; CDR3 protein: CAWSGRVNTEAFF
clone size: NA; J gene: TRBJ1-2; V gene: TRBV6-2/TRBV6-3; D gene: NA; CDR3 length: 12; CDR3 DNA: TGTGCCAGCAGTTACGAACAGGGTGGCTACACCTTC; CDR3 protein: CASSYEQGGYTF
clone size: NA; J gene: TRBJ2-7; V gene: TRBV6-5; D gene: TRBD1; CDR3 length: 16; CDR3 DNA: TGTGCCAGCAGTTACTCGACAGGGGTCTCTGGGGCCCCGGAGTACTTC; CDR3 protein: CASSYSTGVSGAPEYF